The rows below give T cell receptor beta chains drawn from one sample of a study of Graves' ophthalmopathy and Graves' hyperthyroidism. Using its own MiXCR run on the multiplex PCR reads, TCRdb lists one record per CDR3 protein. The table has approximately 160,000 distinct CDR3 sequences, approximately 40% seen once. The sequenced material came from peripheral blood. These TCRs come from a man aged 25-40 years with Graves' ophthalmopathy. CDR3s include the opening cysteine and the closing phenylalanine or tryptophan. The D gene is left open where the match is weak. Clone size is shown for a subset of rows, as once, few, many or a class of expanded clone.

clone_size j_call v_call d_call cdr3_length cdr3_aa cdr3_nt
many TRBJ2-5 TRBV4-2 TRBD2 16 CASSQGGKGRQETQYF TGTGCCAGCAGCCAGGGAGGGAAGGGTAGGCAAGAGACCCAGTACTTC
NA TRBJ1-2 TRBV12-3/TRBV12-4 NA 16 CASRPTQGTNIYGYTF TGTGCCAGCAGGCCCACACAGGGTACTAATATCTATGGCTACACCTTC
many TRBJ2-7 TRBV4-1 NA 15 CASSQVQSTSYEQYF TGCGCCAGCAGCCAAGTGCAGTCGACTTCCTACGAGCAGTACTTC
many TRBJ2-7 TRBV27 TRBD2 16 CASSFGRGLAGDEQYF TGTGCCAGCAGTTTTGGGAGGGGACTAGCGGGAGACGAGCAGTACTTC
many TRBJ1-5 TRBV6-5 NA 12 CASSYLNQPQHF TGTGCCAGCAGTTATCTGAATCAGCCCCAGCATTTT
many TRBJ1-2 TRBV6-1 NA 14 CASSEVWTSYGYAF TGTGCCAGCAGTGAAGTGTGGACCTCTTATGGCTACGCCTTC
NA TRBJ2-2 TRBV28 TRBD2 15 CASSFASGYTGELFF TGTGCCAGCAGTTTTGCTAGCGGGTACACCGGGGAGCTGTTTTTT
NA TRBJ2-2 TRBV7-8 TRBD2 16 CASSFPGLAGEGELFF TGTGCCAGCAGCTTCCCCGGCCTAGCGGGAGAGGGGGAGCTGTTTTTT
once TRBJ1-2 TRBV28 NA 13 CASRISGAGGYTF TGTGCCAGCAGAATTTCAGGGGCGGGGGGCTACACCTTC
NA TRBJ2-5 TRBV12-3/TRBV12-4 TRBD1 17 CASSLDLRTGAQETQYF TGTGCCAGCAGTTTAGACCTCCGGACAGGGGCCCAAGAGACCCAGTACTTC
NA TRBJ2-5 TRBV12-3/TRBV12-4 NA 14 CASSSFRGTETQYF TGTGCCAGCAGTTCTTTCCGGGGGACCGAGACCCAGTACTTC
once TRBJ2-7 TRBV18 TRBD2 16 CASSPPGLAPSYEQYF TGTGCCAGCTCACCACCGGGACTAGCCCCATCCTACGAGCAGTACTTC
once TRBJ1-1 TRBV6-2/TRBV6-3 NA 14 CASRDSGWNTEAFF TGTGCCAGCAGGGACAGTGGCTGGAACACTGAAGCTTTCTTT
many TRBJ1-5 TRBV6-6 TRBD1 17 CATRLEPTGWSNQPQHF TGTGCCACTCGACTCGAACCGACAGGGTGGAGCAATCAGCCCCAGCATTTT
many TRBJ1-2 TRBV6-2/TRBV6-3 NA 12 CASSPNRGGYTF TGTGCCAGCAGTCCCAATCGAGGTGGCTACACCTTC
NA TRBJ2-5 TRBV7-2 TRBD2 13 CASRPGLAEGQYF TGTGCCAGCAGACCGGGACTAGCGGAGGGCCAGTACTTC
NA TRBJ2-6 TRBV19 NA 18 CASSIIRGLLSGANVLTF TGTGCCAGTAGTATCATCCGAGGGCTACTCTCGGGGGCCAACGTCCTGACTTTC
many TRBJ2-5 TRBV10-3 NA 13 CAISVRIQETQYF TGTGCCATCAGTGTTCGAATCCAAGAGACCCAGTACTTC
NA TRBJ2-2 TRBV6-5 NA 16 CASSYHGHEGTGELFF TGTGCCAGCAGTTACCATGGACATGAAGGAACCGGGGAGCTGTTTTTT
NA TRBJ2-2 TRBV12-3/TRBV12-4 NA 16 CASSTGRLADTGELFF TGTGCCAGCAGTACAGGGAGGCTAGCGGACACCGGGGAGCTGTTTTTT
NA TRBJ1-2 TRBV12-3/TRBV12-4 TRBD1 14 CASSPRTGRYGYTF TGTGCCAGCAGCCCTAGGACAGGGCGCTATGGCTACACCTTC
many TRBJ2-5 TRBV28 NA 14 CASTLTDPLETQYF TGTGCCAGCACCTTGACAGACCCCTTAGAGACCCAGTACTTC
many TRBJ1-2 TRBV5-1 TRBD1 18 CASSLRDRPSPLPYGYTF TGCGCCAGCAGCTTAAGGGACAGGCCATCCCCCCTTCCTTATGGCTACACCTTC
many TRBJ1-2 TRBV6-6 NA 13 CASSYGLNYGYTF TGTGCCAGCAGTTATGGGCTTAACTATGGCTACACCTTC
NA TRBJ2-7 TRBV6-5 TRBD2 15 CASSLESGRVDEQYF TGTGCCAGCAGTTTAGAGAGCGGGAGGGTTGACGAGCAGTACTTC
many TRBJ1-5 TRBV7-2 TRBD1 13 CASSLALGTGQHF TGTGCCAGCAGCTTAGCGCTAGGGACAGGCCAGCATTTT
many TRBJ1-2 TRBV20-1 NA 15 CSARDSEGSGYGYTF TGCAGTGCTAGAGATAGCGAAGGTTCGGGCTATGGCTACACCTTC
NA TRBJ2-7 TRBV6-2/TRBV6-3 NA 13 CASSLVRSLEQYF TGTGCCAGCAGCCTTGTCCGGTCACTCGAGCAGTACTTC
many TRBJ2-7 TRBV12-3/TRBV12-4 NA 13 CASTSGWDYEQYF TGTGCCAGCACTTCTGGATGGGACTACGAGCAGTACTTC
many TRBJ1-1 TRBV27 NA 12 CASSFIGTEAFF TGTGCCAGCAGTTTCATAGGGACTGAAGCTTTCTTT
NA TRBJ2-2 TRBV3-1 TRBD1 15 CASSQRTGDTGELFF TGTGCCAGCAGCCAAAGGACAGGGGACACCGGGGAGCTGTTTTTT
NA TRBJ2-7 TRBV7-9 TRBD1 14 CASGPGQAPYEQYF TGTGCCAGCGGACCGGGACAGGCTCCCTACGAGCAGTACTTC
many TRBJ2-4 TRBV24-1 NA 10 CATSDRKQYF TGTGCCACCAGTGACAGGAAACAGTACTTC
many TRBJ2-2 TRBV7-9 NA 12 CASSLRLEELFF TGTGCCAGCAGCTTAAGATTAGAGGAGCTGTTTTTT
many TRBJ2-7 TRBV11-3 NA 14 CASSLARGAYEQYF TGTGCCAGCAGCTTAGCACGGGGCGCCTACGAGCAGTACTTC
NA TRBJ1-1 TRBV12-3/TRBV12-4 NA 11 CASSSRGGTFF TGTGCCAGCAGTTCCAGGGGTGGAACTTTCTTT
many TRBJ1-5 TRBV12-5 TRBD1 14 CASGLGTGDQPQHF TGTGCTAGTGGTTTGGGGACAGGGGATCAGCCCCAGCATTTT
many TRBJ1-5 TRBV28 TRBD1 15 CASRSGGATTQPQHF TGTGCCAGCAGATCAGGGGGCGCGACTACTCAGCCCCAGCATTTT
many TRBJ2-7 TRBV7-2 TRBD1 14 CASSFGTDSYEQYF TGTGCCAGCAGCTTCGGGACAGACTCCTACGAGCAGTACTTC
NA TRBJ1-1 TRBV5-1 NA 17 CASSLNREAGMNTEAFF TGCGCCAGCAGCTTGAACAGGGAAGCCGGCATGAACACTGAAGCTTTCTTT
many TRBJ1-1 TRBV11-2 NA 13 CASSLDVGTEAFF TGTGCCAGCAGCTTAGATGTCGGGACTGAAGCTTTCTTT
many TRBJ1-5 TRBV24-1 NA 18 CATSGWTMGTRRNQPQHF TGTGCCACCAGTGGCTGGACAATGGGGACAAGACGGAATCAGCCCCAGCATTTT
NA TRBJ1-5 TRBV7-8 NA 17 CASSLAVEFSSNQPQHF TGTGCCAGCAGCTTAGCGGTCGAGTTCTCTAGCAATCAGCCCCAGCATTTT
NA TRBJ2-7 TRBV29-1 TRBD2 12 CSIERGSYEQYF TGCAGCATCGAGCGGGGGTCCTACGAGCAGTACTTC
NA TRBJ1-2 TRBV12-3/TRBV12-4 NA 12 CASSQGYDGYTF TGTGCCAGCAGTCAGGGGTATGATGGCTACACCTTC
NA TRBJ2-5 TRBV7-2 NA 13 CASSWGYTETQYF TGTGCCAGCAGCTGGGGATACACGGAGACCCAGTACTTC